One sample yielded the 31 T cell receptor beta chains listed below, sequenced in a study of breast tumors, draining lymph nodes, adjacent tissues. Each CDR3 protein gets one entry after TCRdb re-called the multiplex PCR reads with MiXCR. The sample holds fewer than 30,000 distinct CDR3 sequences; almost 70% are singletons and the top ten take under 25%. The sequenced sample consisted of tumor-adjacent breast tissue. The receptors were gathered from a female donor with breast cancer. Some clones in this sample may be carry-over from other donors' samples.

This clonotype is judged medium-sized. The rearrangement uses TRBV20-1 and TRBJ2-1; no reliable D call. This CDR3 region has 14 residues. V lost 5 bases and J 0 bases, leaving 11 bases between the germline ends. The V gene's germline CDR1 is DFQATT and CDR2 SNEGSKA (reference sequence). The CDR3 protein is CSAELSSSYNEQFF. CDR3 DNA: TGCAGTGCTGAACTCTCAAGCTCCTACAATGAGCAGTTCTTC.

A single count supports this clonotype. The chain's CDR3 is CASSKRETDTQYF. CDR3 nucleotides: TGTGCCAGCAGTAAGCGGGAGACAGATACGCAGTATTTT. The V gene is TRBV25-1, the J gene TRBJ2-3, with 8 bases lining up with TRBD2. Germline CDR1 MGHDK, CDR2 SYGVNS. CDR3 length: 13 residues. The trim removed 5 bases at V and 3 bases at J, leaving 1 base unmatched.

This clonotype has just a few counts. CDR3: CSAQTSYNEQFF. In DNA form, the CDR3 reads TGCAGTGCTCAGACATCCTACAATGAGCAGTTCTTC. The rearrangement links TRBV20-1 to TRBJ2-1; D gene ambiguous. Germline lookup yields CDR1 DFQATT and CDR2 SNEGSKA (reference sequence). V lost 5 bases and J 1 base, leaving 6 bases between the germline ends. CDR3 length equals 12 residues.

This clonotype was observed a few times. The rearrangement joins TRBV6-6 to TRBJ2-5; D unresolved. V lost 0 bases and J lost 6, with 14 bases in between. CDR1 and CDR2 from the germline V gene are MNHNY and SVGAGI (reference sequence). The CDR3 contains 15 residues. This CDR3 is CASSYSALVRQTQYF. The CDR3 nucleotides are TGTGCCAGCAGTTACTCGGCCCTTGTTCGGCAGACCCAGTACTTC.

This CDR3 reads CASSMTGATNEKLFF. CDR3 DNA sequence: TGTGCCAGTAGTATGACAGGGGCAACTAATGAAAAACTGTTTTTT. The V gene is TRBV19, the J gene TRBJ1-4, with 8 bases fitting TRBD1. There are 15 residues in the CDR3. After removal of 3 bases from V and 0 bases from J, the junction contained 0 bases not matched to a gene. The germline V gene encodes CDR1 LNHDA and CDR2 SQIVND (reference sequence).

The rearrangement links TRBV6-2 or TRBV6-3 to TRBJ2-7; no reliable D call. With 2 bases removed from V and 6 bases from J, the gap between germline ends came to 5 bases. The length of the CDR3 is 11 residues. In germline, CDR1 is MNHEY, CDR2 SVGEGT. The CDR3 reads CASSYVREQYF. CDR3 nucleotides: TGTGCCAGCAGTTACGTCCGCGAGCAGTACTTC.

The chain has TRBV28 and TRBJ2-3; TRBD2 might be the D (6 bases). Trimming cost V 5 bases and J 4 bases, with 10 bases left between them. The CDR3 extends over 13 amino acids. Germline lookup yields CDR1 MDHEN and CDR2 SYDVKM. The CDR3 DNA reads TGTGCCAGCAGTCCGGGAGACTCAGATACGCAGTATTTT. Protein: CASSPGDSDTQYF.

The genes are TRBV2 and TRBJ1-4, with D hard to call. Germline CDR1 SNHLY, CDR2 FYNNEI. The length of the CDR3 is 14 residues. Trimming shortened V by 4 bases and J by 8 bases, and 14 bases separated the two germline ends. The CDR3 DNA reads TGTGCCAGCAGTGGAACGATTTTCAACGAAAAACTGTTTTTT. This sequence encodes CASSGTIFNEKLFF.

J is TRBJ2-7 and V is TRBV20-1; 11 bases are shared with TRBD2. In germline, CDR1 is DFQATT, CDR2 SNEGSKA (reference sequence). The CDR3 has 16 residues. With 8 bases clipped from V and 6 bases from J, the junction kept 18 bases outside the gene matches. The CDR3 sequence: CSTAGTSGLGPGEQYF. CDR3 in DNA: TGCAGTACCGCCGGGACTAGCGGCCTCGGTCCGGGCGAGCAGTACTTC.

The chain links TRBV6-1 to TRBJ2-1; D is unclear. The CDR3 is made up of 12 amino acids. The V end was cut by 2 bases, the J end by 10 bases, with 9 bases between. CDR1 and CDR2 from the germline V gene are MNHNS and SASEGT. The CDR3 loop reads CASSELLGEQFF. CDR3 DNA: TGTGCCAGCAGTGAATTACTTGGCGAGCAGTTCTTC.

The chain employs TRBV24-1 and TRBJ2-3; 14 bases align to TRBD2. The germline gives CDR1 KGHDR, CDR2 SFDVKD. The CDR3 contains 15 residues. Losses at the gene ends were 3 bases for V and 9 bases for J; bases not matched to a gene: 4. CDR3 sequence (DNA): TGTGCCACCAGTGATCGACTAGCGGGAGGGCAGACGCAGTATTTT. As protein: CATSDRLAGGQTQYF.

The chain is built from TRBV20-1 and TRBJ2-5, with 10 bases matching TRBD2. There are 14 residues in the CDR3. Trimming at V came to 6 bases and at J to 7 bases, leaving 11 bases not matched to a gene. Germline lookup yields CDR1 DFQATT and CDR2 SNEGSKA (reference sequence). Here the CDR3 reads CSAPSGRDLGTQYF. The DNA for the CDR3 is TGCAGTGCCCCGAGCGGGAGGGACTTGGGGACCCAGTACTTC.

The V gene is TRBV4-1, the J gene TRBJ1-4, with D unresolved. Germline lookup yields CDR1 MGHRA and CDR2 YSYEKL. CDR3 length equals 15 residues. V dropped 4 bases and J dropped 0 bases, with 9 bases sitting between them. CDR3 nucleotide sequence: TGCGCCAGCAGCCGGGGAGGTGCAACTAATGAAAAACTGTTTTTT. It yields the protein CASSRGGATNEKLFF.

In this sample, this clonotype turned up once. The rearrangement joins TRBV6-1 to TRBJ2-7; D is unclear. This CDR3 is 15 amino acids long. From germline, CDR1 is MNHNS and CDR2 SASEGT. V lost 7 bases to trimming and J lost 6 bases, with 22 bases between them. The CDR3 reads CASTLLVPSGTEQYF. The CDR3 nucleotides read TGTGCCAGCACTCTTCTGGTCCCAAGTGGTACCGAGCAGTACTTC.

This clonotype showed up many times. This chain joins TRBV5-8 and TRBJ2-5, with D possibly matching TRBD1 (5 bases). Germline CDR1 and CDR2: SGHTS and YDEGEE. The CDR3 loop spans 14 amino acids. Trimming left V 0 bases short and J 4 bases short, with 10 bases between. The CDR3 loop is CASSLAGPPETQYF. CDR3 DNA sequence: TGTGCCAGCAGCTTGGCAGGGCCCCCAGAGACCCAGTACTTC. The entire variable domain, with the rest obtained from reference TRBV5-8 and TRBJ2-5, is as follows: EAGVTQSPTHLIKTRGQQATLRCSPISGHTSVYWYQQALGLGLQFLLWYDEGEERNRGNFPPRFSGRQFPNYSSELNVNALELEDSALYLCASSLAGPPETQYFGPGTRLLVL.

The chain has TRBV11-2 and TRBJ2-7; 9 bases are shared with TRBD2. CDR1 and CDR2 from the germline V gene are SGHAT and FQNNGV. The CDR3 is made up of 16 amino acids. With V trimmed by 3 bases and J by 4 bases, 10 bases remained unmatched. The CDR3 sequence: CASSLMRLAESYEQYF. The CDR3 nucleotides are TGTGCCAGCAGCTTGATGCGACTAGCGGAGTCTTACGAGCAGTACTTC. The full variable domain, its missing parts supplied by reference TRBV11-2 and TRBJ2-7, is EAGVAQSPRYKIIEKRQSVAFWCNPISGHATLYWYQQILGQGPKLLIQFQNNGVVDDSQLPKDRFSAERLKGVDSTLKIQPAKLEDSAVYLCASSLMRLAESYEQYFGPGTRLTVT.

J is TRBJ2-7 and V is TRBV6-1; 9 bases agree with TRBD2. CDR3 length: 15 amino acids. Trimming took 5 bases from V and 6 from J; bases not matched to a gene: 11. In germline, CDR1 is MNHNS, CDR2 SASEGT. CDR3 in DNA: TGTGCCAGCAGTAACCATCTAGCGGGATCACTCGAGCAGTACTTC. Translated: CASSNHLAGSLEQYF.

V usage is TRBV4-1 and J usage is TRBJ2-1; perhaps TRBD2 as D (5 bases). This CDR3 spans 16 amino acids. Germline CDR1 is MGHRA and CDR2 is YSYEKL. Trimming shortened V by 0 bases and J by 8 bases, and 17 bases separated the two germline ends. CDR3 sequence (DNA): TGCGCCAGCAGCCAAGAACGCCTAGCATCCTTCGATGAGCAGTTCTTC. Amino acids: CASSQERLASFDEQFF.

This clonotype occurred a few times. The genes are TRBV20-1 and TRBJ2-1; weak D call: TRBD2 (7 bases). The CDR3 is 13 amino acids. V was shortened by 2 bases and J by 4 bases, with 9 bases between the two germline ends. Germline CDR1 and CDR2: DFQATT and SNEGSKA (reference sequence). CDR3 residues: CSARRGAYNEQFF. The CDR3 nucleotides read TGCAGTGCTAGACGGGGGGCTTACAATGAGCAGTTCTTC.

V usage is TRBV15 and J usage is TRBJ1-2; 7 bases align to TRBD1. V trimming: 0 bases; J trimming: 7 bases; junction bases outside the gene matches: 14. The CDR3 is 17 amino acids. The germline V gene has CDR1 LNHNV and CDR2 YYDKDF (reference sequence). The CDR3 reads CATSRDKGTAGRGGYTF. CDR3 bases: TGTGCCACCAGCAGAGATAAGGGGACAGCTGGGAGGGGTGGCTACACCTTC.

The chain carries TRBV27 and TRBJ2-3; 7 bases map to TRBD2. V shed 7 bases, J shed 2 bases, and the junction held 9 bases outside the gene matches. Germline lookup yields CDR1 MNHEY and CDR2 SMNVEV (reference sequence). The CDR3 runs to 15 residues. CDR3 region: CASTALGLFTDTQYF. The DNA of the CDR3 is TGTGCCAGCACGGCATTGGGACTATTCACAGATACGCAGTATTTT.

This clonotype appeared a single time. This chain links TRBV19 with TRBJ1-2; TRBD1 is a possible D gene (5 bases). Looked up from germline, CDR1 is LNHDA and CDR2 is SQIVND (reference sequence). Trimming left V 5 bases short and J 8 bases short, with 15 bases between. This CDR3 is 13 amino acids long. DNA for the CDR3: TGTGCCAGTAGTGCCATAGGGACGGACGGCTACACCTTC. Its translation is CASSAIGTDGYTF. Together with reference TRBV19 and TRBJ1-2, the CDR3 gives the full variable domain: DGGITQSPKYLFRKEGQNVTLSCEQNLNHDAMYWYRQDPGQGLRLIYYSQIVNDFQKGDIAEGYSVSREKKESFPLTVTSAQKNPTAFYLCASSAIGTDGYTFGSGTRLTVV.

This clonotype has a count of ten or more. This chain connects TRBV20-1 to TRBJ2-6, with 7 bases matching TRBD2. Trimming removed 2 bases from V and 0 bases from J; junction bases left unmatched: 4. This CDR3 is 16 amino acids long. From germline, CDR1 is DFQATT and CDR2 SNEGSKA (reference sequence). The CDR3 region is CSARRGDYSGANVLTF. Written as DNA, the CDR3 is TGCAGTGCTAGACGGGGGGACTACTCTGGGGCCAACGTCCTGACTTTC.

The gene calls are TRBV7-9 and TRBJ2-3, with 9 bases lining up with TRBD2. This CDR3 region has 17 residues. The V segment lost 0 bases and the J segment 0 bases; nucleotides outside the gene matches: 4. The germline gives CDR1 SEHNR, CDR2 FQNEAQ (reference sequence). The chain's CDR3 is CASSLARAGGSTDTQYF. The CDR3 DNA reads TGTGCCAGCAGCTTAGCGCGAGCGGGAGGTAGCACAGATACGCAGTATTTT.

The V gene is TRBV9, the J gene TRBJ2-3; D not resolved. V was cut by 0 bases and J by 5 bases, with 10 bases left in between. Germline values: CDR1 SGDLS, CDR2 YYNGEE. The CDR3 sequence is 14 residues long. The CDR3 is CASSVGAGGDTQYF. CDR3 DNA sequence: TGTGCCAGCAGCGTAGGGGCAGGCGGAGATACGCAGTATTTT.

This clonotype was seen once. The rearrangement links TRBV20-1 to TRBJ2-7, with D hard to call. V lost 3 bases, J lost 4 bases, and 10 bases lay in between. Per germline, CDR1 DFQATT and CDR2 SNEGSKA (reference sequence). This CDR3 spans 12 amino acids. CDR3 bases: TGCAGTGCTAGTTTTTCCGAGTACGAGCAGTACTTC. Encoded protein: CSASFSEYEQYF.

As to this clonotype: An end of the junction differs from the germline gene, which may be a read error. This sequence joins TRBV10-1 and TRBJ1-1; D uncertain. CDR1 WNHNN and CDR2 SYGVQD come from the germline V gene (reference sequence). This CDR3 has 12 residues. CDR3: CASSSGNAEAFF. In DNA form, the CDR3 reads TGCGCCAGCAGCTCCGGGAACGCTGAAGCTTTCTTT.

This clonotype was picked up a small number of times. This chain links TRBV6-2 or TRBV6-3 with TRBJ2-3; no clear D gene. The CDR3 is 14 residues long. CDR1 and CDR2 from the germline V gene are MNHEY and SVGEGT. V was clipped by 4 bases and J by 0 bases, with 8 bases between them. Here the CDR3 DNA reads TGTGCCAGCAGTTTTGGTGCTAGCACAGATACGCAGTATTTT. Amino acid sequence: CASSFGASTDTQYF.

The CDR3 bases are TGCGCCAGCAGCCCACTAGCGGAAGGCTCCTACAATGAGCAGTTCTTC. Amino acid sequence: CASSPLAEGSYNEQFF. The V and J genes are TRBV5-1 and TRBJ2-1, with 8 bases lining up with TRBD2. The CDR3 length is 16 residues. The germline gives CDR1 SGHRS, CDR2 YFSETQ. With V trimmed by 4 bases and J by 0 bases, 6 bases remained unmatched. Based on the CDR3 plus reference TRBV5-1 and TRBJ2-1, the full variable domain is KAGVTQTPRYLIKTRGQQVTLSCSPISGHRSVSWYQQTPGQGLQFLFEYFSETQRNKGNFPGRFSGRQFSNSRSEMNVSTLELGDSALYLCASSPLAEGSYNEQFFGPGTRLTVL.

The table lists this clonotype with a count of one. The junction does not match germline at one end; this may be a read error. The chain is built from TRBV11-2 and TRBJ2-7, with D possibly being TRBD2 (7 bases). CDR3 length: 13 amino acids. Germline CDR1 reads SGHAT; CDR2 reads FQNNGV. This chain's CDR3 is CASSLDRGDISLF. The CDR3 DNA reads as TGTGCCAGCAGCTTAGATCGGGGGGACATCTCTCTCTTC.

The chain has TRBV2 and TRBJ1-5; 7 bases line up with TRBD1. CDR1 and CDR2 from the germline V gene are SNHLY and FYNNEI. The CDR3 has 14 residues. The junction had 7 bases not matched to a gene; V was cut back by 8 bases and J by 3 bases. As DNA, the CDR3 is TGTGCCAGCCATGGACAGGCCATCAATCAGCCCCAGCATTTT. It specifies CASHGQAINQPQHF.